The text below deals with one T cell receptor beta chain. What it binds is not known. This sample was included in a study of shared clonotypes between healthy human individuals. Study overall: Researchers assigned three CD4 naive, three CD4 memory, two CD8 naive and one CD8 memory plate to each donor.

Method: immunoSEQ multiplex PCR; TCRdb's copy keeps in-frame clones and lacks some. The sample records 800,000 to 1,200,000 clones, around three quarters being singletons. Donors were Caucasian adults residing in Nashville, Tennessee, USA. Study results and limitations: The study found lower generation probabilities in non-shared clonotypes than in those shared by all four donors. Larger estimated richness was generally recorded for naive subsets relative to memory subsets.

V dropped 4 bases and J dropped 2; count of bases not matched to a gene: 12. Germline CDR1 SGHRS, CDR2 YFSETQ. CDR3 length: 16 residues. The sequenced material came from memory CD4+ T cells from PBMCs. The subset is: CD45RA-negative fraction. This receptor was identified in a young man in good health. Some clones in this sample may be carry-over from other donors' samples. The chain recombines TRBV5-1 with TRBJ2-7; 7 bases match TRBD2. The CDR3: CASSPTGSGMAYEQYF. The CDR3 nucleotides read TGCGCCAGCAGCCCCACGGGGAGCGGGATGGCCTACGAGCAGTACTTC. The variable domain in full, with the rest retrieved from reference TRBV5-1 and TRBJ2-7, is KAGVTQTPRYLIKTRGQQVTLSCSPISGHRSVSWYQQTPGQGLQFLFEYFSETQRNKGNFPGRFSGRQFSNSRSEMNVSTLELGDSALYLCASSPTGSGMAYEQYFGPGTRLTVT.